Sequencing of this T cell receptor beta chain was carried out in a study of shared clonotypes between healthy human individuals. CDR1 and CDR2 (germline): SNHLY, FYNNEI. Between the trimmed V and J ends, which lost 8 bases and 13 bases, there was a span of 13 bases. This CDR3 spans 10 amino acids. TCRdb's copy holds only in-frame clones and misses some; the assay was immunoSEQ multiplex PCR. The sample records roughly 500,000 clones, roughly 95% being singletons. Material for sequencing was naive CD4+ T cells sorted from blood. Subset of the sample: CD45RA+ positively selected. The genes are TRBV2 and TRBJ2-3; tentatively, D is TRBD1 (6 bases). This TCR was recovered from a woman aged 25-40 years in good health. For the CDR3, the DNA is TGTGCCAGCCCGGGACACGGAGAGTATTTT. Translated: CASPGHGEYF.